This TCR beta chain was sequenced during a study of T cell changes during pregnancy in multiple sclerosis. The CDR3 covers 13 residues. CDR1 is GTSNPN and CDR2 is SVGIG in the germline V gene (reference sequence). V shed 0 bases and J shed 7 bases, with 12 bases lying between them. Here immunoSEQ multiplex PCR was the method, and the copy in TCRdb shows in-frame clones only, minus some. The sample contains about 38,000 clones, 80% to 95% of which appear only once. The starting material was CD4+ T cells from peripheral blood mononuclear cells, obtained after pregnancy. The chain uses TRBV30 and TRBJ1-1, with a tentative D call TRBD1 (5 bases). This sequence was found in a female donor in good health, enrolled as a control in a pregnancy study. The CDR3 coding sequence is TGTGCCTGGAGTGTAGGCCGGACACTTGAAGCTTTCTTT. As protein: CAWSVGRTLEAFF.